Sequencing of this T cell receptor (beta chain) was carried out in a study of OX40 agonist ivuxolimab in advanced cancers. Study-wide background: Ivuxolimab, an antibody acting as an agonist of OX40 (CD134), was used to treat patients. Patients with prior anti-PD-1, anti-PD-L1 or anti-CTLA-4 therapy were eligible; less than 50% had some.

Only in-frame clones appear in the TCRdb table, and some are missing; sequencing was by immunoSEQ multiplex PCR. The sample has tens of thousands of clones, roughly 85% seen once. The germline gives CDR1 SGHRS, CDR2 YFSETQ. The ends were cut back, 0 bases at V and 8 bases at J, with 8 bases in the middle. The CDR3 is made up of 12 amino acids. The chain joins TRBV5-1 to TRBJ1-2; D is undetermined. This receptor was taken from an adult with an advanced solid tumor such as melanoma, head and neck, liver or kidney cancer. The material was CD4+ or CD8+ T cells sorted from blood, obtained in a trial of the OX40 agonist ivuxolimab. CDR3 DNA: TGCGCCAGCAGCTTGGACAGCACCGGCTACACCTTC. Its translation: CASSLDSTGYTF.